The 26 T cell receptor beta chains listed next were all sequenced from one sample in a study of early T cells in non-severe SARS-CoV-2 infection. TCRdb reanalysed the 5' RACE reads using MiXCR and keeps one entry per CDR3 protein. The sample lists tens of thousands of distinct CDR3 sequences, 10% to 15% seen once, with around 15% in the top ten. The source material was whole blood. The receptors originated from an adult who was a healthcare worker with PCR-confirmed SARS-CoV-2 infection or an uninfected control (not recorded which).

In DNA form, the CDR3 reads TGCGCCAGCAGCCAAGATTCAGGACTAGGGGTAGATACGCAGTATTTT. It encodes CASSQDSGLGVDTQYF. This sequence joins TRBV4-3 and TRBJ2-3; TRBD2 matches at 7 bases. The CDR3 totals 16 residues. Germline V gene data show CDR1 as LGHNA and CDR2 as YSLEER. V was pared by 0 bases and J by 5 bases, with 8 bases of the junction left unmatched.

This clonotype was counted only a few times. The chain carries TRBV7-6 and TRBJ2-7; 7 nucleotides align to TRBD2. CDR1 SGHVS and CDR2 FNYEAQ come from the germline V gene. Germline trimming cut 1 base from V and 0 bases from J; bases unmatched to any gene: 12. The CDR3 covers 18 residues. CDR3 residues: CASSLGEAGTPFSYEQYF. The CDR3 DNA is TGTGCCAGCAGCTTAGGGGAAGCGGGGACGCCCTTCTCCTACGAGCAGTACTTC.

This clonotype was recorded a few times. The rearrangement links TRBV29-1 to TRBJ2-7; TRBD1 is a possible D gene (6 bases). CDR3 length equals 12 residues. Germline V gene lookup returns CDR1 SQVTM and CDR2 ANQGSEA. V lost 6 bases and J 4 bases, leaving 13 bases between the germline ends. For the CDR3, the DNA is TGCAGCGTCGAAACCGACAGGTACGAGCAGTACTTC. Amino acids: CSVETDRYEQYF.

This clonotype was observed a few times. This chain joins TRBV29-1 and TRBJ1-4, with D tentatively TRBD1 (5 bases). This CDR3 is built from 13 residues. The V end lost 6 bases, the J end lost 4 bases, and 12 bases lay between the germline ends. Germline V gene sequence: CDR1 SQVTM, CDR2 ANQGSEA. DNA of the CDR3: TGCAGCGTGCACAGGCTTGATAATGAAAAACTGTTTTTT. This encodes CSVHRLDNEKLFF.

V is TRBV20-1 and J is TRBJ1-1; D ambiguous. Germline CDR1 is DFQATT and CDR2 is SNEGSKA (reference sequence). V shed 0 bases and J shed 0 bases, with 5 bases lying between them. The CDR3 totals 13 residues. The CDR3 DNA reads as TGCAGTGCTAGAGATATTTTGAACACTGAAGCTTTCTTT. It is translated as CSARDILNTEAFF.

The genes are TRBV10-2 and TRBJ2-7; a possible D gene is TRBD1 (6 bases). Germline CDR1 and CDR2: WSHSY and SAAADI. The V end was cut by 6 bases, the J end by 3 bases, with 15 bases between. The CDR3 contains 14 residues. The CDR3 DNA reads as TGCGCCAGCAGAACACCGACAGGTGACTACGAGCAGTACTTC. This translates into CASRTPTGDYEQYF.

The V and J genes are TRBV29-1 and TRBJ2-7, with 7 bases fitting TRBD1. This CDR3 is built from 13 residues. Trimming removed 8 bases from V and 3 bases from J; junction bases left unmatched: 10. The germline gives CDR1 SQVTM, CDR2 ANQGSEA. Here the CDR3 DNA reads TGCAGCACCCGGGACAGCGGATACTACGAGCAGTACTTC. Residues: CSTRDSGYYEQYF.

V usage is TRBV14 and J usage is TRBJ2-1; D is unclear. V lost 0 bases to trimming and J lost 7 bases, with 7 bases between them. This CDR3 contains 13 residues. Germline V lookup: CDR1 SGHDN, CDR2 FVKESK. The CDR3, as DNA: TGTGCCAGCAGCCAAGATCTGAATAATGAGCAGTTCTTC. It translates to CASSQDLNNEQFF.

This clonotype was counted at least ten times. The CDR3 bases are TGTGCCAGCAGTAAGACCTACGAGCAGTACTTC. Amino acid sequence: CASSKTYEQYF. This chain links TRBV6-2 or TRBV6-3 with TRBJ2-7; D unclear. Trimming left V 5 bases short and J 2 bases short, with 4 bases between. CDR1 is MNHEY, CDR2 SVGEGT, per germline. The CDR3 totals 11 residues.

At least ten counts were recorded for this clonotype. The chain couples TRBV19 to TRBJ2-7; tentative D call: TRBD2 (5 bases). CDR3 length: 12 amino acids. The V gene's germline CDR1 is LNHDA and CDR2 SQIVND (reference sequence). The germline V and J ends were trimmed by 3 bases and 4 bases, with 7 bases remaining between them. CDR3 DNA sequence: TGTGCCAGTAGTATGCGCGGGTACGAGCAGTACTTC. Translation gives CASSMRGYEQYF.

The rearrangement joins TRBV5-1 to TRBJ1-5, with D uncertain. From germline, CDR1 is SGHRS and CDR2 YFSETQ. Trimming took 7 bases from V and 4 from J, leaving 12 bases between them. This CDR3 is 13 amino acids long. CDR3: CASREGGNQPQHF. CDR3 coding DNA: TGCGCCAGCCGAGAGGGAGGGAATCAGCCCCAGCATTTT.

The chain is built from TRBV7-3 and TRBJ2-5; 7 nucleotides agree with TRBD2. CDR3 length: 14 amino acids. Germline V gives CDR1 SGHTA, CDR2 FQGTGA. V was pared by 5 bases and J by 2 bases, with 5 bases of the junction left unmatched. CDR3 bases: TGTGCCAGCAGCCTCCAGCGGGGTCAAGAGACCCAGTACTTC. It codes for CASSLQRGQETQYF. Full variable domain (outside the CDR3, taken from reference TRBV7-3 and TRBJ2-5): GAGVSQTPSNKVTEKGKYVELRCDPISGHTALYWYRQSLGQGPEFLIYFQGTGAADDSGLPNDRFFAVRPEGSVSTLKIQRTERGDSAVYLCASSLQRGQETQYFGPGTRLLVL.

The V gene is TRBV6-5, the J gene TRBJ2-4; D gene uncertain. CDR3 size: 14 residues. CDR1 MNHEY and CDR2 SVGAGI come from the germline V gene. The V gene lost 4 bases and the J gene lost 10 bases, with 17 bases spanning the gap. CDR3 coding DNA: TGTGCCAGCAGTTTCTCCGGCTCCAGCACAATTCAGTACTTC. This sequence encodes CASSFSGSSTIQYF.

In this sample, this clonotype turned up many times. The chain links TRBV6-5 to TRBJ2-1; TRBD2 matches at 7 bases. V lost 7 bases and J lost 8; bases outside the gene matches: 8. Germline loops: CDR1 MNHEY, CDR2 SVGAGI. The CDR3 has 13 residues. The chain's CDR3 is CASTPRGRDEQFF. For the CDR3, the DNA is TGTGCCAGCACCCCCCGGGGGAGGGATGAGCAGTTCTTC.

The chain recombines TRBV7-8 with TRBJ2-7; no clear D gene. The germline V gene encodes CDR1 SGHVS and CDR2 FQNEAQ. Trimming stripped 5 bases from V and 6 bases from J, with 20 bases between. The CDR3 has 15 amino acids. As DNA, the CDR3 is TGTGCCAGCAGCCCTGAAAACAGCCCTACTTCCGAGCAGTACTTC. Translated: CASSPENSPTSEQYF. The variable domain in full, with the rest retrieved from reference TRBV7-8 and TRBJ2-7, is GAGVSQSPRYKVAKRGQDVALRCDPISGHVSLFWYQQALGQGPEFLTYFQNEAQLDKSGLPSDRFFAERPEGSVSTLKIQRTQQEDSAVYLCASSPENSPTSEQYFGPGTRLTVT.

This clonotype came up a few times. This sequence joins TRBV6-2 or TRBV6-3 and TRBJ1-1; a weak D match, TRBD1 (5 bases). V lost 7 bases, J lost 0 bases, and 18 bases lay in between. Germline lookup yields CDR1 MNHEY and CDR2 SVGEGT. The CDR3 has 16 amino acids. The chain's CDR3 is CASTSPWRGMNTEAFF. Written as DNA, the CDR3 is TGTGCCAGCACCAGCCCATGGCGGGGGATGAACACTGAAGCTTTCTTT.

V and J are TRBV7-9 and TRBJ2-5; 7 bases line up with TRBD1. V shed 5 bases, J shed 1 base, and the junction held 16 bases outside the gene matches. This CDR3 region has 18 residues. The V gene's germline CDR1 is SEHNR and CDR2 FQNEAQ (reference sequence). CDR3 residues: CASSPLRRQGGPQETQYF. The CDR3 region has the DNA TGTGCCAGCAGCCCCCTAAGGAGACAGGGTGGACCCCAAGAGACCCAGTACTTC.

This clonotype was detected only a few times. The rearrangement links TRBV6-2 or TRBV6-3 to TRBJ2-5; tentative D call: TRBD1 (6 bases). From germline, CDR1 is MNHEY and CDR2 SVGEGT. CDR3 size: 14 residues. V was shortened by 5 bases and J by 5 bases, with 15 bases between the two germline ends. The CDR3 DNA sequence: TGTGCCAGCAGTCATTCTGACAGGTTGGAGACCCAGTACTTC. It specifies CASSHSDRLETQYF.

This sequence joins TRBV2 and TRBJ2-3; possible D gene TRBD2, 6 bases. This CDR3 has 14 amino acids. Germline CDR1 reads SNHLY; CDR2 reads FYNNEI. V was shortened by 3 bases and J by 3 bases, with 10 bases between the two germline ends. CDR3 nucleotides: TGTGCCAGCAGTGAGGCGGGGAGGACAGATACGCAGTATTTT. Protein: CASSEAGRTDTQYF.

This clonotype appeared many times. V usage is TRBV5-6 and J usage is TRBJ1-2; unclear D gene. This CDR3 has 13 residues. CDR1 is SGHDT and CDR2 is YYEEEE in the germline V gene. The V gene lost 0 bases and the J gene lost 8 bases, with 11 bases spanning the gap. The DNA for the CDR3 is TGTGCCAGCAGCTTGGTTCCTGTGGGCGGCTACACCTTC. Translation: CASSLVPVGGYTF.

The rearrangement links TRBV4-3 to TRBJ2-2, with 11 bases matching TRBD2. The V gene's germline CDR1 is LGHNA and CDR2 YSLEER. This CDR3 has 18 amino acids. The junction had 4 bases not matched to a gene; V was cut back by 0 bases and J by 1 base. The CDR3 DNA reads as TGCGCCAGCAGCCAAGATTATGGACTAGCGGGGAACACCGGGGAGCTGTTTTTT. Protein: CASSQDYGLAGNTGELFF.

This rearrangement joins TRBV7-9 to TRBJ1-3; D remains unclear. Deletions cut 7 bases from V and 0 bases from J, with 13 bases between. The CDR3 is made up of 15 amino acids. CDR1 and CDR2 (germline): SEHNR, FQNEAQ (reference sequence). CDR3 DNA sequence: TGTGCCAGCACCCCCCCCACAGTCTCTGGAAACACCATATATTTT. This translates into CASTPPTVSGNTIYF. Variable domain in full (rest from reference TRBV7-9 and TRBJ1-3): DTGVSQNPRHKITKRGQNVTFRCDPISEHNRLYWYRQTLGQGPEFLTYFQNEAQLEKSRLLSDRFSAERPKGSFSTLEIQRTEQGDSAMYLCASTPPTVSGNTIYFGEGSWLTVV.

V and J are TRBV6-5 and TRBJ2-5; TRBD1 is a possible D gene (6 bases). Germline lookup yields CDR1 MNHEY and CDR2 SVGAGI. Trimming left V 5 bases short and J 5 bases short, with 12 bases between. The CDR3 is 13 residues long. CDR3 sequence reads: CASSRQGRETQYF. The CDR3 DNA sequence: TGTGCCAGCAGTCGCCAGGGGCGGGAGACCCAGTACTTC.

The sample holds a few counts of this clonotype. The chain employs TRBV29-1 and TRBJ2-3; no clear D. Trimming shortened V by 1 base and J by 8 bases, and 10 bases separated the two germline ends. Germline values: CDR1 SQVTM, CDR2 ANQGSEA. The CDR3 covers 12 residues. DNA for the CDR3: TGCAGCGTTGAAGCTGGGTACGGTACGCAGTATTTT. Translated, it gives CSVEAGYGTQYF.

This clonotype has a count of ten or more. The genes are TRBV6-6 and TRBJ2-1; D remains ambiguous. V was shortened by 5 bases and J by 9 bases, with 2 bases between the two germline ends. Germline V gives CDR1 MNHNY, CDR2 SVGAGI (reference sequence). This CDR3 has 9 amino acids. In DNA, the CDR3 is TGTGCCAGCAGTAGTGAGCAGTTCTTC. It codes for CASSSEQFF.

This clonotype was observed a handful of times. The rearrangement uses TRBV7-6 and TRBJ2-3, with 7 bases lining up with TRBD1. Germline trimming cut 5 bases from V and 3 bases from J; bases unmatched to any gene: 5. Looked up from germline, CDR1 is SGHVS and CDR2 is FNYEAQ. CDR3 length: 14 residues. As DNA, the CDR3 is TGTGCCAGCAGCGCCAGGGGGAGAACAGATACGCAGTATTTT. Translated, it gives CASSARGRTDTQYF.